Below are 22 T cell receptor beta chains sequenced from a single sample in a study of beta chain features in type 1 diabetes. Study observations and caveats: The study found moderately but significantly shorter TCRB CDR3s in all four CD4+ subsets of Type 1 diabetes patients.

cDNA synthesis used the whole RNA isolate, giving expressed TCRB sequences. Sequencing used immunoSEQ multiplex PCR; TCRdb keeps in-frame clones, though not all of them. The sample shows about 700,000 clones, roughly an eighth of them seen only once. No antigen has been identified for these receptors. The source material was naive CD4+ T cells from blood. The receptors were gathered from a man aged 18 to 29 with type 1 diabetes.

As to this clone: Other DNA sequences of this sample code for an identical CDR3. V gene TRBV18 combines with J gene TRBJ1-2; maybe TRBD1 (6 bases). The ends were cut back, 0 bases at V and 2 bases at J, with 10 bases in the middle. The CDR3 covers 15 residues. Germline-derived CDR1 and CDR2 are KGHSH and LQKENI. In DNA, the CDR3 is TGTGCCAGCTCACCACCGGGACAAGGAAACTATGGCTACACCTTC. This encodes CASSPPGQGNYGYTF.

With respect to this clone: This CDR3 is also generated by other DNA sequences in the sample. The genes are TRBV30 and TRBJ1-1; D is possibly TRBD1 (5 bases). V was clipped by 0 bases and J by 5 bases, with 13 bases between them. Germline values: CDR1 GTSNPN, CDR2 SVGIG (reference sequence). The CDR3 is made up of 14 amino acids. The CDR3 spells CAWSVLRGGTEAFF. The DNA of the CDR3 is TGTGCCTGGAGTGTACTCCGGGGGGGGACTGAAGCTTTCTTT.

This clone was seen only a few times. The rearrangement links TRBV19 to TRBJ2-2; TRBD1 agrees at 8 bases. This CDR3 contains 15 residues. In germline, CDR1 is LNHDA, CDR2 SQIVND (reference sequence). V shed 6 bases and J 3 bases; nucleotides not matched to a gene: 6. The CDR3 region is CASSGTGGHTGELFF. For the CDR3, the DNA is TGTGCCAGTAGCGGGACAGGAGGGCACACCGGGGAGCTGTTTTTT.

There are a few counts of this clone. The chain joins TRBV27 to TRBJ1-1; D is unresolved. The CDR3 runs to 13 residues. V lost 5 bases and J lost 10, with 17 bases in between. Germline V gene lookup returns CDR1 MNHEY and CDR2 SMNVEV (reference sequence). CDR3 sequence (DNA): TGTGCCAGCAGTGTGTCGACTGGGAGAGGAGCTTTCTTT. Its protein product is CASSVSTGRGAFF.

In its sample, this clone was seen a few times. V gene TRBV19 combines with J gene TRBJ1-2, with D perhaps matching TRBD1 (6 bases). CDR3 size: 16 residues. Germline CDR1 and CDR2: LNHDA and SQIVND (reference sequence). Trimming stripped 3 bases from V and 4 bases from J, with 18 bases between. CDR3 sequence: CASSMGTGIHGYGYTF. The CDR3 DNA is TGTGCCAGTAGTATGGGTACAGGGATTCACGGCTATGGCTACACCTTC. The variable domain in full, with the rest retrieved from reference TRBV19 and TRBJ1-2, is DGGITQSPKYLFRKEGQNVTLSCEQNLNHDAMYWYRQDPGQGLRLIYYSQIVNDFQKGDIAEGYSVSREKKESFPLTVTSAQKNPTAFYLCASSMGTGIHGYGYTFGSGTRLTVV.

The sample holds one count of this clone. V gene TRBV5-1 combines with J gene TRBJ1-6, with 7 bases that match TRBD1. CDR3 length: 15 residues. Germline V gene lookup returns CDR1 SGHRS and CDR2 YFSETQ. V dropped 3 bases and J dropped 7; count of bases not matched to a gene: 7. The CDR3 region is CASSSVAGGNSPLHF. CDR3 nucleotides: TGCGCCAGCAGCTCCGTCGCAGGGGGAAATTCACCCCTCCACTTT.

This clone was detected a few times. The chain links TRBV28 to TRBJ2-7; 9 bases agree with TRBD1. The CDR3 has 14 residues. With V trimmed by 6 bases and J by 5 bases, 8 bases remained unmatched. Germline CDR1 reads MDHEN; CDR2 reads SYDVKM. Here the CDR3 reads CASRKTGQGDEQYF. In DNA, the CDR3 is TGTGCCAGCAGAAAAACGGGACAGGGAGACGAGCAGTACTTC.

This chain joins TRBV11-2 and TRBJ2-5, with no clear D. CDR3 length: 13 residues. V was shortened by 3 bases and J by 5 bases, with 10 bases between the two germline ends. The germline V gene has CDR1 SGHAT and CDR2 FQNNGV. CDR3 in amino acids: CASSFTDGETQYF. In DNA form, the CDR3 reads TGTGCCAGCAGCTTTACGGACGGGGAGACCCAGTACTTC.

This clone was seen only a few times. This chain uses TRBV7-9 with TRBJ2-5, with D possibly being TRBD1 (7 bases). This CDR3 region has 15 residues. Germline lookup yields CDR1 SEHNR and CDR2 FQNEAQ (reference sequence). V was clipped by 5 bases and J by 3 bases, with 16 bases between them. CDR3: CASSQRGGGEETQYF. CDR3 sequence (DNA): TGTGCCAGCAGCCAACGAGGAGGGGGCGAAGAGACCCAGTACTTC. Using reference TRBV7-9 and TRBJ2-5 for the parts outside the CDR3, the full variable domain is DTGVSQNPRHKITKRGQNVTFRCDPISEHNRLYWYRQTLGQGPEFLTYFQNEAQLEKSRLLSDRFSAERPKGSFSTLEIQRTEQGDSAMYLCASSQRGGGEETQYFGPGTRLLVL.

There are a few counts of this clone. CDR3 in amino acids: CAIRIEQGGHEQYF. The CDR3, as DNA: TGTGCCATCAGGATTGAACAGGGGGGTCACGAGCAGTACTTC. This chain uses TRBV10-3 with TRBJ2-7, with 8 positions matching TRBD1. Germline CDR1 reads ENHRY; CDR2 reads SYGVKD. The CDR3 has 14 amino acids. J was trimmed by 5 bases and V by 6 bases; bases with no gene match: 9.

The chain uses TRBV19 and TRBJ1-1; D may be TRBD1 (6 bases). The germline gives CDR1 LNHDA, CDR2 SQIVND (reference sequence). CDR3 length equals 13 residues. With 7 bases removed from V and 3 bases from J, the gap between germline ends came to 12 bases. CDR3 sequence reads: CASKRTEDTEAFF. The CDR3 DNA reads TGTGCCAGTAAGAGGACAGAAGACACTGAAGCTTTCTTT.

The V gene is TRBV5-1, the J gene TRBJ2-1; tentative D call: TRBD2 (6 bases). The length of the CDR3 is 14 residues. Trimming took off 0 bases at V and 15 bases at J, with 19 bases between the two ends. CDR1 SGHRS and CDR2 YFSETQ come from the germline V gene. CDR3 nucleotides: TGCGCCAGCAGCTTGGGGATGGGTGGAGGGATCACGTTCTTC. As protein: CASSLGMGGGITFF.

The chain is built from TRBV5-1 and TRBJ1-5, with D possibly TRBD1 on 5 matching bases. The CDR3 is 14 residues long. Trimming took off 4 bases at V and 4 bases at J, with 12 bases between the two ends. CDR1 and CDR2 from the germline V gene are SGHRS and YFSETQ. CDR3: CASSEGTENQPQHF. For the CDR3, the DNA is TGCGCCAGCAGCGAAGGGACCGAGAATCAGCCCCAGCATTTT.

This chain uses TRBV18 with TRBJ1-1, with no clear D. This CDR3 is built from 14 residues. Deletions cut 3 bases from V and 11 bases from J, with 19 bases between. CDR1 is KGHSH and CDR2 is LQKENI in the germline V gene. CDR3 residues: CASSPRLPVSEAFF. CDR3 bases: TGTGCCAGCTCACCTAGGCTTCCGGTCTCAGAGGCTTTCTTT.

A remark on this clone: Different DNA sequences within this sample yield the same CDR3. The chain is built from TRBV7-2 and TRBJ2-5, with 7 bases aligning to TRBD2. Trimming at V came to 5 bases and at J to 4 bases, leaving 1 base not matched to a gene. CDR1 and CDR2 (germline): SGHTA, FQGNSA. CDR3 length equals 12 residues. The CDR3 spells CASSAGVETQYF. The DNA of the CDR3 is TGTGCCAGCAGCGCGGGGGTAGAGACCCAGTACTTC.

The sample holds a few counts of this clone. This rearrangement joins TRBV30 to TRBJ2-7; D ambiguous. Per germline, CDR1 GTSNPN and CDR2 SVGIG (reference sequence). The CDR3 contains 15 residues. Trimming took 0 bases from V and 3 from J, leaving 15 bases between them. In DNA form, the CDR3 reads TGTGCCTGGAGTGTACGGGCGGCAATATTCTACGAGCAGTACTTC. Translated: CAWSVRAAIFYEQYF.

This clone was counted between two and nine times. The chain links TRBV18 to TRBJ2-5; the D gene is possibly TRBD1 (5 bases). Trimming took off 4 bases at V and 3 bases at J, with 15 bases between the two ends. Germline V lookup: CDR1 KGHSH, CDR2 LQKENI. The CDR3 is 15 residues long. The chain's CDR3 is CASSQRQGREETQYF. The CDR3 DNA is TGTGCCAGCTCACAACGGCAGGGAAGGGAAGAGACCCAGTACTTC.

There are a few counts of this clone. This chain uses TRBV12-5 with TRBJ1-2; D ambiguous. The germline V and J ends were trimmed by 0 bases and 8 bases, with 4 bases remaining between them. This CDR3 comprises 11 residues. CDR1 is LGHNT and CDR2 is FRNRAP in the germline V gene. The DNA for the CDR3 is TGTGCTAGTGGTTTGGTAGGCGGCTACACCTTC. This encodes CASGLVGGYTF.

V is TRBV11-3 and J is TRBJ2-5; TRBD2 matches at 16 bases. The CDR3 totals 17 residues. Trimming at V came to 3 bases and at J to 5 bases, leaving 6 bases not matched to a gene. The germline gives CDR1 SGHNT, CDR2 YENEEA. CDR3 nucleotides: TGTGCCAGCAGCTTGGGACTAGCGGGGGGGCCGTGGGAGACCCAGTACTTC. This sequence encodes CASSLGLAGGPWETQYF.

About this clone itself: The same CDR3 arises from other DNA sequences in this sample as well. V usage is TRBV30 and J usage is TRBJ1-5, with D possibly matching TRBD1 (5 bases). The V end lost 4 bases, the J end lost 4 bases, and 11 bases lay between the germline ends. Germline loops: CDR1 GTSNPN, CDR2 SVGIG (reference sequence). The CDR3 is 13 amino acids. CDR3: CAWTQGANQPQHF. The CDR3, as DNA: TGTGCCTGGACGCAGGGTGCAAATCAGCCCCAGCATTTT.

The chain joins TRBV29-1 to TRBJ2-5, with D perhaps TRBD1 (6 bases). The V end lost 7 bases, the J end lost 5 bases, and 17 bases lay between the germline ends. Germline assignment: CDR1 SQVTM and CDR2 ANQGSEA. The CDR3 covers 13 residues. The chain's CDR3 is CSGDTGIRETQYF. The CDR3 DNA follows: TGCAGCGGGGACACAGGGATCAGGGAGACCCAGTACTTC.

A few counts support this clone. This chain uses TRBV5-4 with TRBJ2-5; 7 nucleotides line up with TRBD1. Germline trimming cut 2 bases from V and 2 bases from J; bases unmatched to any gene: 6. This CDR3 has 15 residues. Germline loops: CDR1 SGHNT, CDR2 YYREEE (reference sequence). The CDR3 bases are TGTGCCAGCAGCTTCGACAGGGTTAATCAAGAGACCCAGTACTTC. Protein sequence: CASSFDRVNQETQYF.